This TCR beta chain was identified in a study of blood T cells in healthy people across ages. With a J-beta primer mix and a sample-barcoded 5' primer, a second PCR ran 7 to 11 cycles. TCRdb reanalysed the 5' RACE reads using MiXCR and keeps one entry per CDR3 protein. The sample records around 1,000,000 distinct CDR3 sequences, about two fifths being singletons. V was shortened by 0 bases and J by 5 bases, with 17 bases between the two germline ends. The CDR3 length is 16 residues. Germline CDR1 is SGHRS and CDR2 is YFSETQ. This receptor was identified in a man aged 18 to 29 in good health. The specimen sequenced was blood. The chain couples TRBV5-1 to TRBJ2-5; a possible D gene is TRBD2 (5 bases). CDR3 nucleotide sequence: TGCGCCAGCAGCTTGGAGCCATCGGGTTGGGAGGAGACCCAGTACTTC. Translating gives CASSLEPSGWEETQYF.